This T cell receptor beta chain was captured by sequencing in a study of cytomegalovirus exposure and HLA in healthy donors. Study-level information: About 85 million unique TCRs from HLA-typed donors were held in an early release of data. Notes on the study in general: Rarity characterized most TCR sequences, yet some public TCRs appeared in many donors. Based on reports, TCR beta sequences accurately predicted HLA-A and HLA-B alleles for most subjects.

Worth noting for this clone: Its antigen is still unknown.

It was with 60 Vbeta and 13 Jbeta primers that the PCR ran. Clones were sequenced by immunoSEQ multiplex PCR, and TCRdb holds only the in-frame ones, with some missing. The repertoire has 90,000 to 120,000 clones, 82% of them found once; the top ten carry 2% to 3%. All the people who gave samples were healthy bone marrow donors. This CDR3 comprises 17 residues. Germline CDR1 and CDR2: MGHRA and YSYEKL. The V gene end was trimmed by 0 bases and the J gene end by 3 bases; junction bases not matched to a gene: 6. The TCR sequence derives from a young man in good health and CMV-seropositive. Sequenced: PBMCs. This chain links TRBV4-1 with TRBJ1-4, with TRBD1 matching 8 bases. CDR3 DNA sequence: TGCGCCAGCAGCCAAGATTACCAGGGGGCCTCTAATGAAAAACTGTTTTTT. Translating gives CASSQDYQGASNEKLFF.